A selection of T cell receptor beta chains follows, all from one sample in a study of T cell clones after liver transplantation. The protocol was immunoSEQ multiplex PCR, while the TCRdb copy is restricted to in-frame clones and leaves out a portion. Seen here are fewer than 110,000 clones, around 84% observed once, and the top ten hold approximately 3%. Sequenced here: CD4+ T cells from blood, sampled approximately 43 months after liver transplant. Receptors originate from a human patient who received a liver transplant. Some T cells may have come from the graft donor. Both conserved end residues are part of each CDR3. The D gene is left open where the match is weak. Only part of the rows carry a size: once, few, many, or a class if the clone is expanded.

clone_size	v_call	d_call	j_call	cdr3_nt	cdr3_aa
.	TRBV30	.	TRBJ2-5	TGTGCCTGGCTTAAGGCGCAAGAGACCCAGTACTTC	CAWLKAQETQYF
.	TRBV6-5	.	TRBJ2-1	TGTGCCAGCACTTCCAGAAGGGGCCTAGCTTACTTCTTC	CASTSRRGLAYFF
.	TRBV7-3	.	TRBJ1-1	TGTGCCAGCAGCTTAAAAGAGGAAGGGATGATCTTT	CASSLKEEGMIF
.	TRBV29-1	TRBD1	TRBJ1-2	TGCAGCGTTGTAGGCTCAGGGGGCTATGGCTACACCTTC	CSVVGSGGYGYTF
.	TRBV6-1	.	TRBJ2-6	TGTGCCAGCAGTGGGGGCAGGATCTCTGGGGCCAACGTCCTGACTTTC	CASSGGRISGANVLTF
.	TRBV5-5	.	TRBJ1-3	TGTGCCAGCAGCTTGGGTGGACAGTCGATCTCTGGAAACACCATATATTTT	CASSLGGQSISGNTIYF
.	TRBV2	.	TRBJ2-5	TGTGCCAGCACCGTATTAGAGACCCAGTACTTC	CASTVLETQYF
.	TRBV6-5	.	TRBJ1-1	TGTGCCAGCCGACGGGCGGCGAATGAAGCTTTCTTT	CASRRAANEAFF
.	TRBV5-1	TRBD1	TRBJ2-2	TGCGCCACCAGACAGGGAAGCGACACCGGGGAGCTGTTTTTT	CATRQGSDTGELFF
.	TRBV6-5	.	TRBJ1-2	TGTGCCACCGCCCTCTTCGGCGACACTAACTATGGCTACACCTTC	CATALFGDTNYGYTF
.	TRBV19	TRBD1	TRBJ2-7	TGTGCCAGTAGTCCGGGACAGATTTCGTACGAGCAGTACTTC	CASSPGQISYEQYF
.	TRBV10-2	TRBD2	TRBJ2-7	TGCGCCAGCACGACTAGCAACGAGCAGTACTTC	CASTTSNEQYF
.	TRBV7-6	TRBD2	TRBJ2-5	TGTGCCAGCAGCTTAGGGACTAGCGGCAGCCCCTCAGAGACCCAGTACTTC	CASSLGTSGSPSETQYF
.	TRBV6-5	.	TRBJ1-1	TGTGCCAGCAGTTATGGGGTAAGGTCCACTGAAGCTTTCTTT	CASSYGVRSTEAFF
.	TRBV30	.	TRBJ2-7	TGTGCCTGGAGTGGAATGGGAGTAAACAAGCAGTACTTC	CAWSGMGVNKQYF
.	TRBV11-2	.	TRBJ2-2	TGTGCCAGCAGCGTCGAGTGGGAAGACACCGGGGAGCTGTTTTTT	CASSVEWEDTGELFF
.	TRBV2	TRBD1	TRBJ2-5	TGTGCCAGCAGTCAACAACAGGGGAGCGAGACCCAGTACTTC	CASSQQQGSETQYF
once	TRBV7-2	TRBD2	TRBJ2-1	TGTGCCAGCAGCTTAGCTAGCGGGGGGGTTTCCTACAATGAGCAGTTCTTC	CASSLASGGVSYNEQFF
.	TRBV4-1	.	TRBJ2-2	TGCGCCAGCAGCATTGGCGGTAGATACACCGGGGAGCTGTTTTTT	CASSIGGRYTGELFF
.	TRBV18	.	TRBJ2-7	TGTGCCAGCTCACCAAGCAAGGGTGGGTACGAGCAGTACTTC	CASSPSKGGYEQYF
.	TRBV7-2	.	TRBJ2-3	TGTGCCAGCAGCTTAGGGTGGGGCACAGATACGCAGTATTTT	CASSLGWGTDTQYF
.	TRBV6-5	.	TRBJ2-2	TGTGCCAGCAGTTACTGGGGGGTCGGCGGGGAGCTGTTTTTT	CASSYWGVGGELFF
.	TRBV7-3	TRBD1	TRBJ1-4	TGTGCCAGCAGCCAGACAGGGGGAGACGAAAAACTGTTTTTT	CASSQTGGDEKLFF
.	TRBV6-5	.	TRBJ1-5	TGTGCCAGCAGTAGGGGGGACACTTATCAGCCCCAGCATTTT	CASSRGDTYQPQHF
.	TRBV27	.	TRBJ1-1	TGTGCCAGCAGTTTATCGTGGTGGGGGACTGAAGCTTTCTTT	CASSLSWWGTEAFF
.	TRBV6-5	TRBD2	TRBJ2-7	TGTGCCAGCAGCCGCCAGGGAGGGCCTCAGTACGAGCAGTACTTC	CASSRQGGPQYEQYF
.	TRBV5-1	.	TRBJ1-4	TGCGCCAGCAGCCCGGGTAACGGACATCTGTTTTTT	CASSPGNGHLFF
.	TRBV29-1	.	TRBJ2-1	TGCAGCGTTGCAGGGTTCTCCCCCTACAATGAGCAGTTCTTC	CSVAGFSPYNEQFF
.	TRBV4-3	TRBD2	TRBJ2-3	TGCGCCAGCAGCCAAGAAGGATTAGCGGGGTCCGTCACAGATACGCAGTATTTT	CASSQEGLAGSVTDTQYF
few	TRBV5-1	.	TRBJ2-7	TGCGCCAGCAGCTTTGGCAGCTCAGCCTACGAGCAGTACTTC	CASSFGSSAYEQYF
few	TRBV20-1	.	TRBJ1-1	TGCAGTGCTAGGGCAGGGCTTGAAGCTTTCTTT	CSARAGLEAFF
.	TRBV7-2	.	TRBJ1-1	TGTGCCAGCAGCTTAGCGATGGGCACTGAAGCTTTCTTT	CASSLAMGTEAFF
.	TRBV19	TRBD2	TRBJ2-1	TGTGCCAGTAGTAGGCGATCGGGGGGGCCTATTTCGGATGAGCAGTTCTTC	CASSRRSGGPISDEQFF
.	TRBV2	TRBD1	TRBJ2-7	TGTGCCAGCAGAGTACAGGGGGCGGCCTACGAGCAGTACTTC	CASRVQGAAYEQYF
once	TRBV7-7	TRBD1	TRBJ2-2	TGTGCCAGCAGCGCGGACAGGGGAACCGGGGAGCTGTTTTTT	CASSADRGTGELFF
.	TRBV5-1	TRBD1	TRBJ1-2	TGCGCCAGCAGCTTGGAGGGTGGACAGGGCTATGGCTACACCTTC	CASSLEGGQGYGYTF
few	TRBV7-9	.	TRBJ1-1	TGTGCCAGCAGCCAGCCCCCTCAGAACACTGAAGCTTTCTTT	CASSQPPQNTEAFF
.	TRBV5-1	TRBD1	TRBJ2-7	TGCGCCAGCAGCTTCGGACAGGGCGGAGAGCAGTACTTC	CASSFGQGGEQYF
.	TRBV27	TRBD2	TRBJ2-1	TGTGCCAGCAGTTCCCTAGCGGGAGGGGCCTACAATGAGCAGTTCTTC	CASSSLAGGAYNEQFF
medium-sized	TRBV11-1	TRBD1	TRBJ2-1	TGTGCCAGCAGCACCCGGGACAGTTACAATGAGCAGTTCTTC	CASSTRDSYNEQFF